Listed below are T cell receptor beta chains from one sample, sequenced in a study of T-cell reconstitution after alpha-beta-depleted transplantation in children. TCRdb analysed the PCR reads with MiXCR anew, one entry per CDR3 protein. The sample has roughly 400,000 distinct CDR3 sequences, over 20% seen once. Sequences were derived from PBMCs from the stem cell graft donor, sampled from the stem cell graft. The receptors derive from a human donor who donated a stem cell graft to a child with acute myeloid leukemia. CDR3s include the opening cysteine and the closing phenylalanine or tryptophan. D genes are given only for firm matches. Only some rows state a clone size, as once, few, many or a class for expanded clones.

D: TRBD1; size: many; J: TRBJ2-1; V: TRBV29-1; CDR3: CSVQAGGWSSYNEQFF
D: TRBD1; size: -; J: TRBJ1-6; V: TRBV7-9; CDR3: CASSIGTGYNSPLHF
D: TRBD1; size: few; J: TRBJ2-7; V: TRBV12-3/TRBV12-4; CDR3: CASSFYGTGAYEQYF
D: -; size: -; J: TRBJ2-5; V: TRBV12-3/TRBV12-4; CDR3: CASSFARGETQYF
D: TRBD1; size: many; J: TRBJ2-3; V: TRBV29-1; CDR3: CSVEWGQGSDTQYF
D: TRBD2; size: few; J: TRBJ2-3; V: TRBV20-1; CDR3: CSATPRLAGGTDTQYF
D: -; size: -; J: TRBJ2-3; V: TRBV12-3/TRBV12-4; CDR3: CASSPTGNTQYF
D: -; size: -; J: TRBJ2-5; V: TRBV12-3/TRBV12-4; CDR3: CASSPGKIIEGGETQYF
D: -; size: few; J: TRBJ2-5; V: TRBV20-1; CDR3: CSARDRSGTLGETQYF
D: -; size: few; J: TRBJ1-4; V: TRBV29-1; CDR3: CSVEDTEKLFF
D: -; size: many; J: TRBJ2-1; V: TRBV29-1; CDR3: CSIFGGLSYNEQFF
D: -; size: -; J: TRBJ2-7; V: TRBV4-1; CDR3: CASSQEYRTIDYEQYF
D: -; size: -; J: TRBJ2-1; V: TRBV30; CDR3: CAWSVSGTYNEQFF
D: TRBD2; size: many; J: TRBJ2-1; V: TRBV20-1; CDR3: CSARGGSGLPDEQFF
D: TRBD2; size: few; J: TRBJ2-5; V: TRBV12-3/TRBV12-4; CDR3: CASINALAGSNQETQYF
D: -; size: -; J: TRBJ1-1; V: TRBV6-1; CDR3: CASWGNTEAFF
D: -; size: -; J: TRBJ1-1; V: TRBV12-3/TRBV12-4; CDR3: CASSLSHPSPFF
D: TRBD2; size: many; J: TRBJ2-1; V: TRBV20-1; CDR3: CSALAGVGDNEQFF
D: -; size: few; J: TRBJ2-5; V: TRBV4-2; CDR3: CASSQVTAGEGETQYF
D: TRBD1; size: -; J: TRBJ2-2; V: TRBV4-2; CDR3: CASSQGTGEDTGELFF
D: -; size: -; J: TRBJ2-2; V: TRBV2; CDR3: CASSPLGVGTTGELFF
D: -; size: few; J: TRBJ2-5; V: TRBV10-3; CDR3: CAISVDGQETQYF
D: TRBD1; size: -; J: TRBJ2-1; V: TRBV20-1; CDR3: CSARDYPGRGNNEQFF
D: TRBD2; size: few; J: TRBJ2-7; V: TRBV6-2/TRBV6-3; CDR3: CASSVPGLAGPYEQYF
D: -; size: many; J: TRBJ2-1; V: TRBV7-9; CDR3: CASSSPGFNPNEQFF
D: -; size: few; J: TRBJ1-2; V: TRBV29-1; CDR3: CSVVAGTDYGYTF
D: -; size: few; J: TRBJ2-1; V: TRBV12-3/TRBV12-4; CDR3: CASSLETPSYNEQFF
D: -; size: few; J: TRBJ1-3; V: TRBV12-3/TRBV12-4; CDR3: CASSFVVSGNTIYF
D: -; size: few; J: TRBJ1-5; V: TRBV20-1; CDR3: CSASPGTRTPGDQPQHF